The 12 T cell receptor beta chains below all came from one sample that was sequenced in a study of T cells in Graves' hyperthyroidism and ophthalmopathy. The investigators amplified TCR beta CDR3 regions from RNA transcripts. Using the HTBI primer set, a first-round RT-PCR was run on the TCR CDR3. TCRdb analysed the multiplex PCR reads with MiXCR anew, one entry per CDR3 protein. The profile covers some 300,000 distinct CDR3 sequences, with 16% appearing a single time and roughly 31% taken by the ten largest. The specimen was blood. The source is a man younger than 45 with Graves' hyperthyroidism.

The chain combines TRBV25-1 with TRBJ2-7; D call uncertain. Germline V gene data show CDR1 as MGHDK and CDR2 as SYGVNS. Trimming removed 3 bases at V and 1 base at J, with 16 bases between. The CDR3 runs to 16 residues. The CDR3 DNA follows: TGTGCCAGCAGTGATTCTGGACGGGCGATGTCCTACGAGCAGTACTTC. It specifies CASSDSGRAMSYEQYF.

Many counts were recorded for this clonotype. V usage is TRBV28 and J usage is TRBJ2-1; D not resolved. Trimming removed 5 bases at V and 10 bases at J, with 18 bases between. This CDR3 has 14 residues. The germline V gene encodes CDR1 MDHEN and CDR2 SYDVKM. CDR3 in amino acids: CASSGTLLRGEQFF. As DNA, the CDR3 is TGTGCCAGCAGTGGTACGTTGCTCCGCGGAGAGCAGTTCTTC.

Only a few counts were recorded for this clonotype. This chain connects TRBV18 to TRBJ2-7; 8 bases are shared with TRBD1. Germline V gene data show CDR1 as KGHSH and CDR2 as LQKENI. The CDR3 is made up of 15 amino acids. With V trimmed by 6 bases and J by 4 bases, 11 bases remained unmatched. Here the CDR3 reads CASSPIAGGRYEQYF. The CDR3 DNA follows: TGTGCCAGCTCGCCGATAGCAGGGGGCAGATACGAGCAGTACTTC.

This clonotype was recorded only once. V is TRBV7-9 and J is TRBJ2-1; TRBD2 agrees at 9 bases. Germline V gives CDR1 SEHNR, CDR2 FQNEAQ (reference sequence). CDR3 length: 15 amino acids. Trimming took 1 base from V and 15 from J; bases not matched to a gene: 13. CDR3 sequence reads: CASSLGFRLAGSLFF. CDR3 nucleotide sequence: TGTGCCAGCAGCTTAGGGTTTCGGCTAGCGGGATCACTGTTCTTC.

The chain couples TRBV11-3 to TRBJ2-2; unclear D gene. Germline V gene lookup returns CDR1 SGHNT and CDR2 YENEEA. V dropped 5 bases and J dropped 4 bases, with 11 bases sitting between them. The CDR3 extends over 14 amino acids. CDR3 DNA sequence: TGTGCCAGCAGCCCCGGACGGCTCACCGGGGAGCTGTTTTTT. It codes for CASSPGRLTGELFF. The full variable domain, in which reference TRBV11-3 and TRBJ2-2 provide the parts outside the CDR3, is EAGVVQSPRYKIIEKKQPVAFWCNPISGHNTLYWYLQNLGQGPELLIRYENEEAVDDSQLPKDRFSAERLKGVDSTLKIQPAELGDSAVYLCASSPGRLTGELFFGEGSRLTVL.

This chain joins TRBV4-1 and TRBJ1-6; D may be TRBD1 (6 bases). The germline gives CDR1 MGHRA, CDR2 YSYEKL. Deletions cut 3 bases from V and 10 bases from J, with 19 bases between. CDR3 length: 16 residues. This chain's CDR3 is CASSQSTAGAGSPLHF. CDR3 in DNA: TGCGCCAGCAGCCAGAGCACTGCAGGGGCAGGGTCACCCCTCCACTTT.

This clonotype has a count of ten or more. CDR3 nucleotides: TGCAGTGCTCTCCGGGAAAGGAACACTGAAGCTTTCTTT. Translating gives CSALRERNTEAFF. This sequence joins TRBV20-1 and TRBJ1-1, with D hard to call. The CDR3 contains 13 residues. V was cut by 5 bases and J by 1 base, with 11 bases left in between. Germline loops: CDR1 DFQATT, CDR2 SNEGSKA (reference sequence).

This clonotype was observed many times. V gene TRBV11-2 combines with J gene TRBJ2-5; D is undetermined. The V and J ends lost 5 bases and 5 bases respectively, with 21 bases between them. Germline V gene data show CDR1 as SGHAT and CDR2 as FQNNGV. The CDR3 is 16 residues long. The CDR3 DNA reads TGTGCCAGCAGCCAGAGACGGACCACTTTAGAGGAGACCCAGTACTTC. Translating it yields CASSQRRTTLEETQYF.

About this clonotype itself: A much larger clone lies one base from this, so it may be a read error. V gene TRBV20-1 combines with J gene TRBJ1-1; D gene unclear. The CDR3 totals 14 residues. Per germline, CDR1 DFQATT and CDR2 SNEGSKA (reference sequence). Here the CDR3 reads CSARDSGTNTEGFF. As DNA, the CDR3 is TGCAGTGCTAGAGATTCGGGAACGAACACTGAAGGTTTCTTT.

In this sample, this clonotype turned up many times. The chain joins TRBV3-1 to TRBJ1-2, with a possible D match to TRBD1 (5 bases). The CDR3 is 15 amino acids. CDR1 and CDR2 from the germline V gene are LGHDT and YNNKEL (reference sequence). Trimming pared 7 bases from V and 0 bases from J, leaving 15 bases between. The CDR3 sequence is CASNPAVGANYGYTF. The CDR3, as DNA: TGTGCCAGCAACCCTGCTGTGGGGGCTAACTATGGCTACACCTTC.

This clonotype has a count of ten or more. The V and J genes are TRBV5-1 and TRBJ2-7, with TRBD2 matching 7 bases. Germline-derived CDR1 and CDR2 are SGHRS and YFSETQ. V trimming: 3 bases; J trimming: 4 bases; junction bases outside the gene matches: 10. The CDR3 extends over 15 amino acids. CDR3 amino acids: CASSSQGLGNYEQYF. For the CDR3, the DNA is TGCGCCAGCAGCTCGCAAGGACTAGGGAATTACGAGCAGTACTTC.

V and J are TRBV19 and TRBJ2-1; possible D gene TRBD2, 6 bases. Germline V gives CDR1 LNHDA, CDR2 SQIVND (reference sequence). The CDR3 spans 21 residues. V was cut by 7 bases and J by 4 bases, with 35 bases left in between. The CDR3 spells CASISSPSVIAHSGSYNEQFF. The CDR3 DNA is TGTGCCAGTATAAGTAGTCCCTCTGTGATCGCGCATTCCGGGAGTTACAATGAGCAGTTCTTC.